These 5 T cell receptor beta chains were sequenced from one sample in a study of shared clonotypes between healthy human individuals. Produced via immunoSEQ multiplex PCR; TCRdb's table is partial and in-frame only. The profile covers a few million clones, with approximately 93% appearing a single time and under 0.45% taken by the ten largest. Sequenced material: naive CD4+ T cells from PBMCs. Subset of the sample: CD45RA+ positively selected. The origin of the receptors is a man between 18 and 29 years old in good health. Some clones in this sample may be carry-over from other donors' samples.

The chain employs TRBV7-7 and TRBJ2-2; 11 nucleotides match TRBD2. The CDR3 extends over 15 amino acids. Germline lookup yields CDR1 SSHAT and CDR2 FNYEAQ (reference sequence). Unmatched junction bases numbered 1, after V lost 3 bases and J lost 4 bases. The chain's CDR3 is CASSFTSGGTGELFF. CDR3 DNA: TGTGCCAGCAGCTTCACTAGCGGGGGCACCGGGGAGCTGTTTTTT. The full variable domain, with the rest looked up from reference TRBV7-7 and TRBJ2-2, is GAGVSQSPRYKVTKRGQDVTLRCDPISSHATLYWYQQALGQGPEFLTYFNYEAQPDKSGLPSDRFSAERPEGSISTLTIQRTEQRDSAMYRCASSFTSGGTGELFFGEGSRLTVL.

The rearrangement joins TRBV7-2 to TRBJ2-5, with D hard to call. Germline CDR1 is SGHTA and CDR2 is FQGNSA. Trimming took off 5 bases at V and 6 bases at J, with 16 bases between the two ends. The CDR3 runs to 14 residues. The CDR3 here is CASSPMGIVKTQYF. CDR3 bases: TGTGCCAGCAGCCCCATGGGTATCGTTAAGACCCAGTACTTC.

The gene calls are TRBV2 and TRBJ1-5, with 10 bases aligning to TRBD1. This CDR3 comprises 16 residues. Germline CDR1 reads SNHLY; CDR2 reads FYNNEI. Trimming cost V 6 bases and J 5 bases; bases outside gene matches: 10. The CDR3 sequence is CASSAPRTGGYQPQHF. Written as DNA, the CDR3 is TGTGCCAGCAGCGCGCCGAGGACAGGGGGGTATCAGCCCCAGCATTTT.

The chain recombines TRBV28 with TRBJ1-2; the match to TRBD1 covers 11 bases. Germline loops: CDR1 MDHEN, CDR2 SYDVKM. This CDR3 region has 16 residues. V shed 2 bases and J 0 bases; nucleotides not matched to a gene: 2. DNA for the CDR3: TGTGCCAGCAGTTTAGGGACAGGGGGGTCTAACTATGGCTACACCTTC. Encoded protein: CASSLGTGGSNYGYTF.

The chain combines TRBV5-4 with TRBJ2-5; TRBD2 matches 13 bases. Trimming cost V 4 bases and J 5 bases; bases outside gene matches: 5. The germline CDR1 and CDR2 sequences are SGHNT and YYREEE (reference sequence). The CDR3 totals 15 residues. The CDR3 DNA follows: TGTGCCAGCAGCAGGACTAGCGGGAGAGCGGAGACCCAGTACTTC. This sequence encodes CASSRTSGRAETQYF.